A single T cell receptor beta chain is shown here with its context. This record comes from a study of CD8+CD57+ T cells in acquired aplastic anemia. TCR beta VDJ and CDR3 were profiled, and genomic DNA was the template. TCRdb itself ran the reads through MiXCR, one entry per CDR3 protein. Altogether just over 450,000 distinct CDR3 sequences are present, about a third being singletons, with the ten largest covering less than 0.85%. J was trimmed by 5 bases and V by 4 bases; bases with no gene match: 7. CDR1 SGDLS and CDR2 YYNGEE come from the germline V gene. The CDR3 covers 15 residues. Patients chosen for sequencing had shown CD8+CD57+ cell expansion by flow cytometry.

The receptor comes from a human donor with aplastic anemia. Material: sorted CD4+, CD8+, or CD8+CD57+ T cells (not recorded which) from PBMCs. The V gene is TRBV9, the J gene TRBJ2-5, with 11 positions matching TRBD2. CDR3 in DNA: TGTGCCAGCAGCCCCCGGATAGCGGGGGGGGAGACCCAGTACTTC. Encoded protein: CASSPRIAGGETQYF.